The TCR beta chain under discussion was sequenced for a study of neoadjuvant anti-PD-1 for oral cavity cancer. V lost 2 bases and J lost 2, with 11 bases in between. The CDR3 extends over 15 amino acids. The germline CDR1 and CDR2 sequences are SGHTA and FQGTGA. Profiled with immunoSEQ multiplex PCR; TCRdb holds only in-frame clones, not every one. The sample contains about 20,000 clones, approximately 79% of which appear only once. Here the sequenced sample was PBMCs, taken before nivolumab (anti-PD-1) treatment. The source of this sequence is a person aged 35-80 years with oral cavity squamous cell carcinoma. The chain employs TRBV7-3 and TRBJ2-3; D is unclear. The CDR3 bases are TGTGCCAGCAGCTTATCTCGGACCCCCACAGATACGCAGTATTTT. Translation gives CASSLSRTPTDTQYF.